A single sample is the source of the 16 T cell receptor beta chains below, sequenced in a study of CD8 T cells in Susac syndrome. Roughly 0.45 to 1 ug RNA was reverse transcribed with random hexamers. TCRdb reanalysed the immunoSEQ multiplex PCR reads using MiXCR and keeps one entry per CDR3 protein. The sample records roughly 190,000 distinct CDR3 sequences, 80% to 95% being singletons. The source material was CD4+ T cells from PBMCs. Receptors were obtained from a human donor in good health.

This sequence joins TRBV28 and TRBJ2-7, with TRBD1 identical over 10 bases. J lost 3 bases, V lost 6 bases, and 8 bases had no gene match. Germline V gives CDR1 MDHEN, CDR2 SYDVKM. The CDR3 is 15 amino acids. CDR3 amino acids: CASRGSGTGDYEQYF. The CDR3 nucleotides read TGTGCCAGCAGGGGGTCCGGGACAGGGGACTACGAGCAGTACTTC.

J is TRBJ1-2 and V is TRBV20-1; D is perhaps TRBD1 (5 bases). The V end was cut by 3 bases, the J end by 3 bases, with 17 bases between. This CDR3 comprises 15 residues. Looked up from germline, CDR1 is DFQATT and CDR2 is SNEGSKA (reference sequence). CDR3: CSASPLSRGDYGYTF. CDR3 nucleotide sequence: TGCAGTGCTAGCCCCTTATCGAGGGGTGACTATGGCTACACCTTC.

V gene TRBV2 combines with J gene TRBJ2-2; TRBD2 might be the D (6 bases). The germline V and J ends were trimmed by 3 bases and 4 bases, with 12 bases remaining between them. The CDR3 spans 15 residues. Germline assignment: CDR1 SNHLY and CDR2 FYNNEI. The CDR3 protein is CASSERRGGTGELFF. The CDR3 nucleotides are TGTGCCAGCAGTGAGAGGCGGGGTGGCACCGGGGAGCTGTTTTTT.

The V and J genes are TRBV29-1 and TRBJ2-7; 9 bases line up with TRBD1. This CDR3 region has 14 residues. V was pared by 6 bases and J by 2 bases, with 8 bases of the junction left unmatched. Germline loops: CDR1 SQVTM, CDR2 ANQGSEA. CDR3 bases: TGCAGCGTCCTGGACAGGGGTAGCCCCTACGAGCAGTACTTC. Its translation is CSVLDRGSPYEQYF.

The CDR3 here is CATQTSGQTQYF. The CDR3 bases are TGTGCCACCCAAACTAGCGGTCAGACCCAGTACTTC. The V and J genes are TRBV24-1 and TRBJ2-5, with 8 bases matching TRBD2. V lost 9 bases, J lost 6 bases, and 5 bases stayed unmatched. CDR3 size: 12 residues. Germline-derived CDR1 and CDR2 are KGHDR and SFDVKD.

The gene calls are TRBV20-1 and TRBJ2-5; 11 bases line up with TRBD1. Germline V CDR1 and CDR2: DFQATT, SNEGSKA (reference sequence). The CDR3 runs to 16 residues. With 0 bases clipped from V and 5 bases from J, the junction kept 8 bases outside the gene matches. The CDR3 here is CSARDWDRGYGETQYF. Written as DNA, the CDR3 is TGCAGTGCTAGAGATTGGGACAGGGGGTACGGGGAGACCCAGTACTTC.

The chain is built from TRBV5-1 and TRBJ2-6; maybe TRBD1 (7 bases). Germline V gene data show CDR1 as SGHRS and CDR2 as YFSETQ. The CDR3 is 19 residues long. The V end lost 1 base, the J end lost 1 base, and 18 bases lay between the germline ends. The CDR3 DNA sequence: TGCGCCAGCAGCTTGTCTGCGGGACAGATACTTTCTGGGGCCAACGTCCTGACTTTC. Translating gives CASSLSAGQILSGANVLTF.

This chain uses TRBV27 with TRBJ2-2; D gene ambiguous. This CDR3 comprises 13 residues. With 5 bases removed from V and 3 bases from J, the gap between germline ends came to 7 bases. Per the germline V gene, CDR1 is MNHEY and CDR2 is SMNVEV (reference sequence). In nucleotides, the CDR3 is TGTGCCAGCAGTCACGCGGACACCGGGGAGCTGTTTTTT. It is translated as CASSHADTGELFF.

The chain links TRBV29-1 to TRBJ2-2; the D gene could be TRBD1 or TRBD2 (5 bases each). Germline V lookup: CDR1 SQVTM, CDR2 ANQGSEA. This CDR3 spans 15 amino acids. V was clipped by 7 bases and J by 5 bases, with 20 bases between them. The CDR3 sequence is CSAILGGGWTGELFF. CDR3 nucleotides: TGCAGCGCAATCCTTGGTGGGGGATGGACCGGGGAGCTGTTTTTT.

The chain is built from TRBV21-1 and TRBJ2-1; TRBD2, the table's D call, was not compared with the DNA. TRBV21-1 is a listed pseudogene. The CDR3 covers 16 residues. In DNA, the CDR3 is TGTGCCAGCAGCCAGAAACCGGACAGCGGCCACAATGAGCAGTTCTTC. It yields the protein CASSQKPDSGHNEQFF.

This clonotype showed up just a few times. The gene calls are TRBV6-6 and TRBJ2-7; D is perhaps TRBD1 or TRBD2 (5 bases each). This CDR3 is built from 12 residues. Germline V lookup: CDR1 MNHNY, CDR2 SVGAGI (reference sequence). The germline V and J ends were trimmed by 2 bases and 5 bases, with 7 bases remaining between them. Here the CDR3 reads CASSYGGNEQYV. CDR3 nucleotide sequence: TGTGCCAGCAGTTACGGGGGAAACGAGCAGTACGTC.

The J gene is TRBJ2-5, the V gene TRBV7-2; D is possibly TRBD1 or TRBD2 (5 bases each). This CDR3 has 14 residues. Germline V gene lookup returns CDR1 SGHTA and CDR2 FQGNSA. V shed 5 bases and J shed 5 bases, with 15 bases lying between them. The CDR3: CASSRDRASETQYF. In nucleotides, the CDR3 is TGTGCCAGCAGCCGGGACCGTGCTTCGGAGACCCAGTACTTC.

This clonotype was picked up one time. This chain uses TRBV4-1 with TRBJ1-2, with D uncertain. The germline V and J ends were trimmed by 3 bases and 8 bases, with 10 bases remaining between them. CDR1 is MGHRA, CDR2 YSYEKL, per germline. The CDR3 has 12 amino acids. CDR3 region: CASSQDRVGYTF. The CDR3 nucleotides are TGCGCCAGCAGCCAGGACCGTGTGGGCTACACCTTC.

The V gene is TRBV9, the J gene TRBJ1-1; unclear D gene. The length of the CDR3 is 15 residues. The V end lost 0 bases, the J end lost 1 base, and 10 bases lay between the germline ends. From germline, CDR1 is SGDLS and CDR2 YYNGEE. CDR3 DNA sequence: TGTGCCAGCAGCGTAGCTCCAGGAGGGAACACTGAAGCTTTCTTT. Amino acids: CASSVAPGGNTEAFF. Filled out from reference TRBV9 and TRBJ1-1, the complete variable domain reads DSGVTQTPKHLITATGQRVTLRCSPRSGDLSVYWYQQSLDQGLQFLIQYYNGEERAKGNILERFSAQQFPDLHSELNLSSLELGDSALYFCASSVAPGGNTEAFFGQGTRLTVV.

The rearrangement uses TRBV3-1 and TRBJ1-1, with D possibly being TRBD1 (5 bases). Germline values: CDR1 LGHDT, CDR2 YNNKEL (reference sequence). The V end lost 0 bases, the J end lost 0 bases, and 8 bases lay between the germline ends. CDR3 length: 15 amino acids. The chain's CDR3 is CASSQERGMNTEAFF. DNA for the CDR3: TGTGCCAGCAGCCAAGAAAGGGGTATGAACACTGAAGCTTTCTTT.

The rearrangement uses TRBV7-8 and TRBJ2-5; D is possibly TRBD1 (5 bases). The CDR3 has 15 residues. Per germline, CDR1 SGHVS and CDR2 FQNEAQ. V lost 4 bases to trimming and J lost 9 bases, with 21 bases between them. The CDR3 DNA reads TGTGCCAGCAGCTCTAGGGGTGGGCGAGGAAGGGCCCAGTACTTC. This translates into CASSSRGGRGRAQYF.